These T cell receptor beta chains were read from a single sample in a study of human T cells and chemical hapten exposure. TCRdb analysed the RACE reads with MiXCR anew, one entry per CDR3 protein. The sample has more than 250,000 distinct CDR3 sequences; approximately 8.4% are singletons. Sequencing used whole blood, obtained in connection with sensitization to the hapten diphenylcyclopropenone (DPC). The source is a woman aged 40 to 49 with alopecia areata. Some clones in this sample may be carry-over from other donors' samples. CDR3s include the opening cysteine and the closing phenylalanine or tryptophan. The D gene is left open where the match is weak. Size is stated for part of the rows, as once, few or many counts, or as a class when the clone is expanded.

V gene: TRBV4-1; J gene: TRBJ2-1; D gene: -; clone size: many; CDR3 length: 17; CDR3 DNA: TGCGCCAGCAGCCAAGCACCGCCCGGGTCTTCCTACAATGAGCAGTTCTTC; CDR3 protein: CASSQAPPGSSYNEQFF
V gene: TRBV20-1; J gene: TRBJ1-4; D gene: -; clone size: few; CDR3 length: 12; CDR3 DNA: TGCAGTCCGGGCGGGGGTAATGAAAAACTGTTTTTT; CDR3 protein: CSPGGGNEKLFF
V gene: TRBV12-3/TRBV12-4; J gene: TRBJ2-1; D gene: TRBD2; clone size: -; CDR3 length: 15; CDR3 DNA: TGTGCCAGCTCGCCTGGGACTAGCGTAGGCAATGAGCAGTTTTTC; CDR3 protein: CASSPGTSVGNEQFF
V gene: TRBV5-4; J gene: TRBJ2-6; D gene: TRBD2; clone size: few; CDR3 length: 20; CDR3 DNA: TGTGCCAGCAGCTTCGGACTAGCGGGAGGGCCGTACTCTGGGGCCAACGTCCTGACTTTC; CDR3 protein: CASSFGLAGGPYSGANVLTF
V gene: TRBV7-2; J gene: TRBJ2-5; D gene: -; clone size: many; CDR3 length: 13; CDR3 DNA: TGTGCCAGCAGCCCGACTCGACCGGCTACCTTTGTCTTC; CDR3 protein: CASSPTRPATFVF
V gene: TRBV7-6; J gene: TRBJ2-3; D gene: TRBD2; clone size: -; CDR3 length: 18; CDR3 DNA: TGTGCCAGCATCCCACGAATCCCAGGAGCGGGAGTAGCAGATACGCAGTATTTT; CDR3 protein: CASIPRIPGAGVADTQYF
V gene: TRBV6-5; J gene: TRBJ2-7; D gene: TRBD1; clone size: few; CDR3 length: 17; CDR3 DNA: TGTGCCAGCAGAAGATACCCCCCGGGACAGGGATTGTACGAGCAGTACTTC; CDR3 protein: CASRRYPPGQGLYEQYF
V gene: TRBV7-2; J gene: TRBJ2-3; D gene: -; clone size: -; CDR3 length: 14; CDR3 DNA: TGTGCCGGCAGCTTAGCCCATAGCGGAGATACGCAGTATTTT; CDR3 protein: CAGSLAHSGDTQYF
V gene: TRBV7-3; J gene: TRBJ2-3; D gene: -; clone size: few; CDR3 length: 14; CDR3 DNA: TGTGCCAGCAGCTTATCAGGCGGACCAGATACGCAGTATTTT; CDR3 protein: CASSLSGGPDTQYF
V gene: TRBV28; J gene: TRBJ2-1; D gene: TRBD2; clone size: many; CDR3 length: 15; CDR3 DNA: TGTGCCAGCAGTTGGTCGACTAGCGGGCGCAATGAGCAGTTCTTC; CDR3 protein: CASSWSTSGRNEQFF
V gene: TRBV7-2; J gene: TRBJ1-6; D gene: -; clone size: few; CDR3 length: 13; CDR3 DNA: TGTGCCAGCAGCTATAATAGGGGCCCACACCTCCACTTT; CDR3 protein: CASSYNRGPHLHF
V gene: TRBV20-1; J gene: TRBJ2-3; D gene: TRBD2; clone size: many; CDR3 length: 16; CDR3 DNA: TGCAGTGCTAGCCCGACTAGCGGGAGTTCCACAGATACGCAGTATTTT; CDR3 protein: CSASPTSGSSTDTQYF
V gene: TRBV6-6; J gene: TRBJ2-7; D gene: -; clone size: -; CDR3 length: 14; CDR3 DNA: TGTGCCAGCAGTCAGGGAACCTGGGGCTACGAGCAGTACTTC; CDR3 protein: CASSQGTWGYEQYF
V gene: TRBV6-2/TRBV6-3; J gene: TRBJ2-1; D gene: TRBD2; clone size: -; CDR3 length: 14; CDR3 DNA: TGTGCCAGCAGTTACGGCGGGAGTAACAATGAGCAGTTCTTC; CDR3 protein: CASSYGGSNNEQFF
V gene: TRBV19; J gene: TRBJ2-3; D gene: TRBD1; clone size: -; CDR3 length: 16; CDR3 DNA: TGTGCCAGTAGTATTGGGACAGGGGGCGTTATGGATACGCAGTATTTT; CDR3 protein: CASSIGTGGVMDTQYF
V gene: TRBV7-2; J gene: TRBJ2-3; D gene: -; clone size: few; CDR3 length: 12; CDR3 DNA: TGTGCCAGCAGCTTAGACGCTAGGAATCAGTTTTTT; CDR3 protein: CASSLDARNQFF
V gene: TRBV4-1; J gene: TRBJ2-2; D gene: -; clone size: -; CDR3 length: 12; CDR3 DNA: TGCGCCAGCAGCGGTGCCACCGGGGAGCTGTTTTTT; CDR3 protein: CASSGATGELFF
V gene: TRBV27; J gene: TRBJ2-1; D gene: -; clone size: -; CDR3 length: 13; CDR3 DNA: TGTGCCAGCAGTTTACCCCGGGCAGATGAGCAGTTCTTC; CDR3 protein: CASSLPRADEQFF
V gene: TRBV5-1; J gene: TRBJ2-1; D gene: TRBD2; clone size: -; CDR3 length: 15; CDR3 DNA: TGCGCCAGCAGCTTTGGGACTAGCTCCTACAATGAGCAGTTCTTC; CDR3 protein: CASSFGTSSYNEQFF
V gene: TRBV7-2; J gene: TRBJ1-5; D gene: TRBD1; clone size: few; CDR3 length: 17; CDR3 DNA: TGTGCCAGCAGCTTATGGGGGACAGGGAATAGCAATCAGCCCCAGCATTTT; CDR3 protein: CASSLWGTGNSNQPQHF
V gene: TRBV28; J gene: TRBJ1-5; D gene: -; clone size: -; CDR3 length: 15; CDR3 DNA: TGTGCCAGCAGTTTAGGGGGCAGGAGATATCAGCCCCAGCATTTT; CDR3 protein: CASSLGGRRYQPQHF
V gene: TRBV20-1; J gene: TRBJ2-7; D gene: -; clone size: -; CDR3 length: 13; CDR3 DNA: TGCAGTGCTAGAGACACGCAGGCCTACGAGCAGTACTTC; CDR3 protein: CSARDTQAYEQYF
V gene: TRBV7-2; J gene: TRBJ2-6; D gene: -; clone size: many; CDR3 length: 16; CDR3 DNA: TGTGCCAGCAGCTTTAACAGACTCTCTGGGGCCAACGTCCTGACTTTC; CDR3 protein: CASSFNRLSGANVLTF
V gene: TRBV6-1; J gene: TRBJ1-5; D gene: -; clone size: few; CDR3 length: 13; CDR3 DNA: TGTGCCAGCAGTGGTGGTCGGTATCAGCCCCAGCATTTT; CDR3 protein: CASSGGRYQPQHF
V gene: TRBV12-3/TRBV12-4; J gene: TRBJ2-7; D gene: -; clone size: many; CDR3 length: 12; CDR3 DNA: TGTGCCAGCAGCTTTACGTATGACGAGCAGTACTTC; CDR3 protein: CASSFTYDEQYF
V gene: TRBV20-1; J gene: TRBJ1-4; D gene: -; clone size: -; CDR3 length: 14; CDR3 DNA: TGCAGTGCTAGAGATGGGGTGACTAATGAAAAACTGTTTTTT; CDR3 protein: CSARDGVTNEKLFF
V gene: TRBV10-3; J gene: TRBJ1-6; D gene: -; clone size: few; CDR3 length: 14; CDR3 DNA: TGTGCCACTACGGGGGGGCAGACAGATACACCCCTCCACTTT; CDR3 protein: CATTGGQTDTPLHF
V gene: TRBV2; J gene: TRBJ2-2; D gene: -; clone size: few; CDR3 length: 14; CDR3 DNA: TGTGCCAGCAGTGGCGGACGGCCAACCGGGGAGCTGTTTTTT; CDR3 protein: CASSGGRPTGELFF
V gene: TRBV2; J gene: TRBJ2-2; D gene: -; clone size: many; CDR3 length: 13; CDR3 DNA: TGTGCCAGCAGTGAACGTGGCACCGGGGAGCTGTTTTTT; CDR3 protein: CASSERGTGELFF
V gene: TRBV20-1; J gene: TRBJ2-1; D gene: -; clone size: few; CDR3 length: 18; CDR3 DNA: TGCAGTTCACAGGGTTTGGTGCCCGTCAGAAGCTCCTACAATGAGCAGTTCTTC; CDR3 protein: CSSQGLVPVRSSYNEQFF
V gene: TRBV6-5; J gene: TRBJ2-7; D gene: -; clone size: few; CDR3 length: 15; CDR3 DNA: TGTGCCAGCAGTTACTCCGCAGGGCTTCCCTACGAGCAGTACTTC; CDR3 protein: CASSYSAGLPYEQYF
V gene: TRBV3-1; J gene: TRBJ1-1; D gene: -; clone size: few; CDR3 length: 16; CDR3 DNA: TGTGCCAGCAGCTCGCCGGCCCGCTTCCCTCGAACTGAAGCTTTCTTT; CDR3 protein: CASSSPARFPRTEAFF
V gene: TRBV7-9; J gene: TRBJ2-6; D gene: TRBD1; clone size: -; CDR3 length: 19; CDR3 DNA: TGTGCCAGCAGCTCCCCCCAGGACAGGGGGAGGGAGGGGGCCAACGTCCTGACTTTC; CDR3 protein: CASSSPQDRGREGANVLTF